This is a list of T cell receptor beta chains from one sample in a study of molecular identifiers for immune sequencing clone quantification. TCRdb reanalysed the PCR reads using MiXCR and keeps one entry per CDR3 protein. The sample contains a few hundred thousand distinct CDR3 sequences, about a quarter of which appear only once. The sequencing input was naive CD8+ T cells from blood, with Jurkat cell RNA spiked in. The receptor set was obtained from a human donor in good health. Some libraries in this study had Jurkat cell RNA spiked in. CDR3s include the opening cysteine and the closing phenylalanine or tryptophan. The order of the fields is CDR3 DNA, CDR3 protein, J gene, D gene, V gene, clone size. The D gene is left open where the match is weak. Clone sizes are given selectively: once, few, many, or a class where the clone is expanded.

CDR3nt: TGTGCCAGTAGGAACAACCGGGACGGAGACACCGGGGAGCTGTTTTTT
CDR3aa: CASRNNRDGDTGELFF
j_gene: TRBJ2-2
d_gene: .
v_gene: TRBV19
abundance: few

CDR3nt: TGTGCCAGCAGCCCTCGCCTGGGGGAGGCTCAGCCCCAGCATTTT
CDR3aa: CASSPRLGEAQPQHF
j_gene: TRBJ1-5
d_gene: .
v_gene: TRBV5-5
abundance: many

CDR3nt: TGTGCCAGCAGTTCCTACCCGGAGAGGACCTACGAGCAGTGCTTC
CDR3aa: CASSSYPERTYEQCF
j_gene: TRBJ2-7
d_gene: .
v_gene: TRBV28
abundance: .

CDR3nt: TGCAGTGCTACACAGGGGGGCAAACAAGAGCCCCAGTACTTC
CDR3aa: CSATQGGKQEPQYF
j_gene: TRBJ2-5
d_gene: TRBD1
v_gene: TRBV20-1
abundance: few

CDR3nt: TGTGCCAGCAGCCCGATAGTCAACCGAAACACTGAAGCTTTCTTT
CDR3aa: CASSPIVNRNTEAFF
j_gene: TRBJ1-1
d_gene: .
v_gene: TRBV7-2
abundance: many

CDR3nt: TGTGCCAGTAGTATAGGAGGGGGGGTACAAGAGACCCAGTACTTC
CDR3aa: CASSIGGGVQETQYF
j_gene: TRBJ2-5
d_gene: .
v_gene: TRBV19
abundance: many

CDR3nt: TGTGCCAGCAGTTCACTAGGAGCGTCTGAAGCTTTCTTT
CDR3aa: CASSSLGASEAFF
j_gene: TRBJ1-1
d_gene: .
v_gene: TRBV27
abundance: .

CDR3nt: TGTGCCAGCAGTGCGACAGGGACCTACGAGCAGTACTTC
CDR3aa: CASSATGTYEQYF
j_gene: TRBJ2-7
d_gene: TRBD1
v_gene: TRBV6-1
abundance: many

CDR3nt: TGTGCCAGCAGTTACTCGTTCAGGCCCCGGGCGCGTTACGAGCAGTACTTC
CDR3aa: CASSYSFRPRARYEQYF
j_gene: TRBJ2-7
d_gene: .
v_gene: TRBV6-5
abundance: few

CDR3nt: TGCAGTGCTAGTTGGACAGCCACCTACGAGCAGTACTTC
CDR3aa: CSASWTATYEQYF
j_gene: TRBJ2-7
d_gene: .
v_gene: TRBV20-1
abundance: few

CDR3nt: TGCGCCAGCAGCCAAGAAGAGCAGGTCGCAGATACGCAGTATTTT
CDR3aa: CASSQEEQVADTQYF
j_gene: TRBJ2-3
d_gene: .
v_gene: TRBV4-3
abundance: many

CDR3nt: TGTGCCAGCAGCGACGGGACAGGCGACTATCAGCCCCAGCATTTT
CDR3aa: CASSDGTGDYQPQHF
j_gene: TRBJ1-5
d_gene: TRBD1
v_gene: TRBV3-1
abundance: .

CDR3nt: TGTACCAGTAGTATCTTAGTGACCGGGATGGATACGCAGTATTTT
CDR3aa: CTSSILVTGMDTQYF
j_gene: TRBJ2-3
d_gene: .
v_gene: TRBV19
abundance: .

CDR3nt: TGTGCCAGCAGTTACCAGTTCGGGGGCGCCTACGAGCAGTACTTC
CDR3aa: CASSYQFGGAYEQYF
j_gene: TRBJ2-7
d_gene: .
v_gene: TRBV27
abundance: many

CDR3nt: TGTGCCAGTACCAAAGGGGGACAGGGCTATCAGCCCCAGCATTTT
CDR3aa: CASTKGGQGYQPQHF
j_gene: TRBJ1-5
d_gene: TRBD1
v_gene: TRBV6-2/TRBV6-3
abundance: few

CDR3nt: TGTGCCAGCAGTGATTGGAGGATCAGGGACACTGAAGCTTTCTTT
CDR3aa: CASSDWRIRDTEAFF
j_gene: TRBJ1-1
d_gene: .
v_gene: TRBV6-1
abundance: .

CDR3nt: TGCGCCAGCAGCCAAGAACGCCCGGGACAGGGGACCTACGAGCAGTACTTC
CDR3aa: CASSQERPGQGTYEQYF
j_gene: TRBJ2-7
d_gene: TRBD1
v_gene: TRBV4-1
abundance: .

CDR3nt: TGCGCCAGCAGCTTGGATCGGGACAGAGACACAGATACGCAGTATTTT
CDR3aa: CASSLDRDRDTDTQYF
j_gene: TRBJ2-3
d_gene: TRBD1
v_gene: TRBV5-1
abundance: many

CDR3nt: TGCGCCAGCAGCCCAGGGCCTGGCAGTTACACTGAAGCTTTCTTT
CDR3aa: CASSPGPGSYTEAFF
j_gene: TRBJ1-1
d_gene: .
v_gene: TRBV4-3
abundance: .

CDR3nt: TGTGCCAGCAGCAAGGAAGATTCTAGCACAGATACGCAGTATTTT
CDR3aa: CASSKEDSSTDTQYF
j_gene: TRBJ2-3
d_gene: .
v_gene: TRBV5-5
abundance: few